The 16 T cell receptor beta chains listed next were all sequenced from one sample in a study of T-cell memory formation after mild COVID-19. TCRdb independently ran MiXCR on the 5' RACE reads; one entry per CDR3 protein. The table lists around 320,000 distinct CDR3 sequences, over 25% of them singletons. Sequencing was performed on PBMCs or a T cell subset sorted from them (not recorded which). These receptors all stem from an adult woman who had mild COVID-19 (a few samples of this study predate the infection). Cell type and time point are not known.

This clonotype was picked up a small number of times. This rearrangement joins TRBV7-2 to TRBJ1-1, with D possibly TRBD1 on 5 matching bases. CDR3 length equals 13 residues. Trimming took off 5 bases at V and 8 bases at J, with 15 bases between the two ends. The germline V gene has CDR1 SGHTA and CDR2 FQGNSA. CDR3 nucleotides: TGTGCCAGCAGCACGCAGACAGTAGGCGAAGCTTTCTTT. Translation: CASSTQTVGEAFF.

The J gene is TRBJ2-5, the V gene TRBV12-3 or TRBV12-4; D might be TRBD2 (7 bases). The CDR3 has 14 residues. V was pared by 5 bases and J by 4 bases, with 14 bases between. In DNA form, the CDR3 reads TGTGCCAGCAGTCCTAGGGAGGGGGGAGAGACCCAGTACTTC. It specifies CASSPREGGETQYF.

In its sample, this clonotype was seen a few times. CDR3 loop: CSARPYSTDTQYF. The CDR3 DNA follows: TGCAGTGCCAGGCCGTATAGCACAGATACGCAGTATTTT. This chain joins TRBV20-1 and TRBJ2-3; D gene uncertain. CDR1 is DFQATT and CDR2 is SNEGSKA in the germline V gene (reference sequence). Between the trimmed V and J ends, which lost 6 bases and 0 bases, there was a span of 10 bases. This CDR3 is built from 13 residues.

V and J are TRBV7-2 and TRBJ1-5, with 9 bases identical to TRBD1. Germline V gives CDR1 SGHTA, CDR2 FQGNSA. The CDR3 is 15 residues long. The trim removed 1 base at V and 4 bases at J, leaving 2 bases unmatched. Here the CDR3 DNA reads TGTGCCAGCAGCTTAGACGGACAGGGGAATCAGCCCCAGCATTTT. It encodes CASSLDGQGNQPQHF.

The chain joins TRBV4-1 to TRBJ2-1, with unresolved D. The CDR3 covers 16 residues. V shed 0 bases and J shed 7 bases, with 16 bases lying between them. The germline gives CDR1 MGHRA, CDR2 YSYEKL. The CDR3 spells CASSQDRTSITNEQFF. The CDR3 DNA sequence: TGCGCCAGCAGCCAAGATCGCACTTCCATCACGAATGAGCAGTTCTTC.

This clonotype was found a few times. The chain uses TRBV14 and TRBJ2-3; D unresolved. Trimming left V 2 bases short and J 0 bases short, with 6 bases between. Germline V gene sequence: CDR1 SGHDN, CDR2 FVKESK. CDR3 length: 14 amino acids. The CDR3 here is CASSQQPSTDTQYF. DNA for the CDR3: TGTGCCAGCAGCCAACAGCCTAGCACAGATACGCAGTATTTT.

This clonotype was observed at least ten times. The chain employs TRBV19 and TRBJ1-4; D is unresolved. V gave up 3 bases and J gave up 0 bases, with 8 bases separating them. The CDR3 sequence is 15 residues long. CDR1 and CDR2 (germline): LNHDA, SQIVND (reference sequence). This CDR3 is CASSMIGATNEKLFF. The CDR3 region has the DNA TGTGCCAGTAGTATGATTGGGGCAACTAATGAAAAACTGTTTTTT.

This clonotype was seen a few times. V usage is TRBV3-1 and J usage is TRBJ2-2, with 9 bases that match TRBD2. The germline CDR1 and CDR2 sequences are LGHDT and YNNKEL (reference sequence). The CDR3 has 16 residues. Trimming took 4 bases from V and 4 from J; bases not matched to a gene: 7. This chain's CDR3 is CASSPRLAGITGELFF. The CDR3 DNA reads TGTGCCAGCAGCCCTCGGCTAGCGGGAATCACCGGGGAGCTGTTTTTT.

This clonotype was detected only a few times. V and J are TRBV24-1 and TRBJ2-1; the match to TRBD2 covers 14 bases. The CDR3 is made up of 16 amino acids. J was trimmed by 8 bases and V by 4 bases; bases with no gene match: 6. Germline CDR1 is KGHDR and CDR2 is SFDVKD. Written as DNA, the CDR3 is TGTGCCACCAGTGACACGGGACTAGCGGGAGAAGATGAGCAGTTCTTC. It specifies CATSDTGLAGEDEQFF.

This clonotype was observed a handful of times. This chain uses TRBV4-1 with TRBJ2-2; D is possibly TRBD1 or TRBD2 (6 bases each). Germline CDR1 is MGHRA and CDR2 is YSYEKL. The V gene lost 1 base and the J gene lost 6 bases, with 9 bases spanning the gap. The CDR3 consists of 14 residues. The CDR3 DNA reads as TGCGCCAGCAGCCAAGGGGGGGCCCCCGGGGAGCTGTTTTTT. Its translation: CASSQGGAPGELFF.

This clonotype was counted only a few times. The chain is built from TRBV7-2 and TRBJ2-7, with D possibly matching TRBD2 (5 bases). Trimming cost V 7 bases and J 5 bases, with 21 bases left between them. Germline CDR1 is SGHTA and CDR2 is FQGNSA. CDR3 length: 15 amino acids. The CDR3 reads CASTMTGRSRDEQYF. The DNA for the CDR3 is TGTGCCAGCACCATGACCGGGCGCTCGCGGGACGAGCAGTACTTC.

This clonotype has only a few counts. V gene TRBV11-3 combines with J gene TRBJ2-1; D may be TRBD1 (5 bases). Germline values: CDR1 SGHNT, CDR2 YENEEA. The CDR3 totals 14 residues. Trimming pared 4 bases from V and 8 bases from J, leaving 15 bases between. CDR3 nucleotides: TGTGCCAGCAGCTCCATCACAGGTTTGGATGAGCAGTTCTTC. It codes for CASSSITGLDEQFF.

The chain recombines TRBV15 with TRBJ2-6; D is ambiguous. Germline values: CDR1 LNHNV, CDR2 YYDKDF (reference sequence). Trimming shortened V by 0 bases and J by 4 bases, and 7 bases separated the two germline ends. The CDR3 is 15 residues long. CDR3 DNA: TGTGCCACCAGCAGAGATCAAACCGGGGCCAACGTCCTGACTTTC. Its translation is CATSRDQTGANVLTF.

The chain has TRBV6-5 and TRBJ2-2; possible D gene TRBD2, 6 bases. Trimming left V 5 bases short and J 1 base short, with 11 bases between. The CDR3 consists of 15 residues. Germline CDR1 reads MNHEY; CDR2 reads SVGAGI. CDR3 coding DNA: TGTGCCAGCAGTAGGGAGGAGTGGAACACCGGGGAGCTGTTTTTT. Encoded protein: CASSREEWNTGELFF.

This clonotype was counted between two and nine times. This chain joins TRBV4-2 and TRBJ2-2, with TRBD1 as a possible D gene (6 bases). The germline V gene encodes CDR1 LGHNA and CDR2 YNFKEQ. V lost 1 base and J 6 bases, leaving 12 bases between the germline ends. This CDR3 region has 15 residues. CDR3 coding DNA: TGTGCCAGCAGCCAAGTGCTACAGGGTGCCGGGGAGCTGTTTTTT. It yields the protein CASSQVLQGAGELFF.

The J gene is TRBJ2-5, the V gene TRBV7-2; a weak D match, TRBD1 (5 bases). The CDR3 contains 16 residues. V shed 1 base and J shed 3 bases, with 15 bases lying between them. The germline gives CDR1 SGHTA, CDR2 FQGNSA. The CDR3 reads CASSLGVGAAKETQYF. In DNA form, the CDR3 reads TGTGCCAGCAGCTTAGGGGTTGGGGCTGCGAAAGAGACCCAGTACTTC. Full variable domain (remainder filled in from reference TRBV7-2 and TRBJ2-5): GAGVSQSPSNKVTEKGKDVELRCDPISGHTALYWYRQSLGQGLEFLIYFQGNSAPDKSGLPSDRFSAERTGGSVSTLTIQRTQQEDSAVYLCASSLGVGAAKETQYFGPGTRLLVL.